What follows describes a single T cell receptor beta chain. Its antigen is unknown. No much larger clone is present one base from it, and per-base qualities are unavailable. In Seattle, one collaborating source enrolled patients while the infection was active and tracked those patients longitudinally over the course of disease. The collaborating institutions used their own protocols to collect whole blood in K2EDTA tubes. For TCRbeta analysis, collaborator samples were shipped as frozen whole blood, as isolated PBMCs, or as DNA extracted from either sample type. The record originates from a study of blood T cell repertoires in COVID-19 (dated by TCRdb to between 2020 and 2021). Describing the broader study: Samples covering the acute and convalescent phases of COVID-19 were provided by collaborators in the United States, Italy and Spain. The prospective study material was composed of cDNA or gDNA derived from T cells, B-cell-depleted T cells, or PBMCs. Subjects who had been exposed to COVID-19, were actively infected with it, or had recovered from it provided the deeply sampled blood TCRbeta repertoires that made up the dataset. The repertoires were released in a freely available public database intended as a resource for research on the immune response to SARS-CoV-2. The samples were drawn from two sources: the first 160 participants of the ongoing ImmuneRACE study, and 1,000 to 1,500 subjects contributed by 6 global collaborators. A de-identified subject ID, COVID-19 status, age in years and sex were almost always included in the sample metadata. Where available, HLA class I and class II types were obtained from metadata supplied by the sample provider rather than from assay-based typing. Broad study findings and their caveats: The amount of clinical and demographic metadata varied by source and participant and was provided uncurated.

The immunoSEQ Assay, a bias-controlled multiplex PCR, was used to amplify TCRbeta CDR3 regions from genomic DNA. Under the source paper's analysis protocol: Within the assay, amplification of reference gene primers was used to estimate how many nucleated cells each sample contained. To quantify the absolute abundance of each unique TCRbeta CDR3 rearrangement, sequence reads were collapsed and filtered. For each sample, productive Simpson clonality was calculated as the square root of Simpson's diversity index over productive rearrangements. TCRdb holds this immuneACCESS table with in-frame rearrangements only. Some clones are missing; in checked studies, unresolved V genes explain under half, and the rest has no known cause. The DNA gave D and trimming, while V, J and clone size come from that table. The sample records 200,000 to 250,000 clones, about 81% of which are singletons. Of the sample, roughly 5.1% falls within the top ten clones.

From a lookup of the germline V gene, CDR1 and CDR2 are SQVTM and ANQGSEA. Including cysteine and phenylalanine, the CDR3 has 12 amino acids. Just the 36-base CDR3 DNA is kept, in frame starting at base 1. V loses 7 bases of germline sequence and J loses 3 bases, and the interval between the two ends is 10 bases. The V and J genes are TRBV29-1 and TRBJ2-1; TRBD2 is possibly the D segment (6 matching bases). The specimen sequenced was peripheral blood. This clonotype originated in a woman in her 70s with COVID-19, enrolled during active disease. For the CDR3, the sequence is CSALANYNEQFF. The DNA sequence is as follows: TGCAGCGCTCTAGCGAACTACAATGAGCAGTTCTTC.